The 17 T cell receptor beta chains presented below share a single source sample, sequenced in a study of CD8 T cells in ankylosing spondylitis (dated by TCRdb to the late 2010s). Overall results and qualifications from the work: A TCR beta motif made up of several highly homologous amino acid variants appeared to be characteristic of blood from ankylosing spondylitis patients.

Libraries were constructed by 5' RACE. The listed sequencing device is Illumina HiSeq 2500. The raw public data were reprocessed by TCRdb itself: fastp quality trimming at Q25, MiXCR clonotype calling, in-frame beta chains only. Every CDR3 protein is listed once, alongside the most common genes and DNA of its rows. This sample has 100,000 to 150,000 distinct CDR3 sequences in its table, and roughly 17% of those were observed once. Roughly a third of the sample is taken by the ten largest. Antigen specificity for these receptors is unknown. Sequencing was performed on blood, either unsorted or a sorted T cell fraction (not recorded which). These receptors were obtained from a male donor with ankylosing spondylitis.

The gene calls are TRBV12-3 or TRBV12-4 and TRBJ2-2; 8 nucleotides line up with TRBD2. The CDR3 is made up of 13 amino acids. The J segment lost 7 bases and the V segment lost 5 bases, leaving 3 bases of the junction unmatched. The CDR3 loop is CASSDGGGGELFF. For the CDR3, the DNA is TGTGCCAGCAGTGACGGGGGGGGCGGGGAGCTGTTTTTT.

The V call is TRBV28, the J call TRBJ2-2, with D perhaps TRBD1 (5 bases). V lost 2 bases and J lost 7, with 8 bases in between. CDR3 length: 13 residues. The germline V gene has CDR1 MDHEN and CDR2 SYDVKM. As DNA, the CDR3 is TGTGCCAGCAGTTTAACAGGTTACGGGGAGCTGTTTTTT. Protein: CASSLTGYGELFF.

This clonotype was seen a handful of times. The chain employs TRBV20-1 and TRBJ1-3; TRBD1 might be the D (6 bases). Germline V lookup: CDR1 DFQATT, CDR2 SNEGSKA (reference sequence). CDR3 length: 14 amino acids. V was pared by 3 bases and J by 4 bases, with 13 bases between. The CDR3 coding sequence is TGCAGTGCTAGGCCTCAGGGGTCCGGAAACACCATATATTTT. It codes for CSARPQGSGNTIYF.

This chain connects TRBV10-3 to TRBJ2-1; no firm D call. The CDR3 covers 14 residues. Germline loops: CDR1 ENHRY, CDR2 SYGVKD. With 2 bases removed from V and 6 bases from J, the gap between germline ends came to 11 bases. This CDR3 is CAISEVRSSNEQFF. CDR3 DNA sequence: TGTGCCATCAGTGAGGTTCGAAGCTCCAATGAGCAGTTCTTC.

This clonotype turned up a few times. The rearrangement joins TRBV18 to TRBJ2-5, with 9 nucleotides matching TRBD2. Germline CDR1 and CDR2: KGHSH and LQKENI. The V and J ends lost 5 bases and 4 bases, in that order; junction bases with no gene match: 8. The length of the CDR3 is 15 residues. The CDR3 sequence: CASSTIAGGRETQYF. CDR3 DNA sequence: TGTGCCAGCTCAACCATCGCGGGAGGGAGAGAGACCCAGTACTTC.

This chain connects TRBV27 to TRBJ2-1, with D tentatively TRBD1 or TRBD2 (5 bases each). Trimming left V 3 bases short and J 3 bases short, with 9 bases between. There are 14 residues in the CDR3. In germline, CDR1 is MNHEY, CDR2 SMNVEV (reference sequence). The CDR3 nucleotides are TGTGCCAGCAGTTTTGGGACCAGCTACAATGAGCAGTTCTTC. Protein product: CASSFGTSYNEQFF.

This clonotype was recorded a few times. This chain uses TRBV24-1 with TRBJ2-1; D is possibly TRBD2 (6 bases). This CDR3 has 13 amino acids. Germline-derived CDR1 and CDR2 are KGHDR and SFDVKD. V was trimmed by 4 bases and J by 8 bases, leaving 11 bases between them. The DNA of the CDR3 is TGTGCCACCAGTGAGGGGAGGTCCTATGAGCAGTTCTTC. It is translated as CATSEGRSYEQFF.

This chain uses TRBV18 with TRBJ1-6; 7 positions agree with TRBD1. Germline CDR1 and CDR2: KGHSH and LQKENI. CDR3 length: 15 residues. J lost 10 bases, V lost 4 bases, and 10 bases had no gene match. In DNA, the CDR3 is TGTGCCAGCTCACTGGCCCCAGGGGGTCAATCACCCCTCCACTTT. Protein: CASSLAPGGQSPLHF.

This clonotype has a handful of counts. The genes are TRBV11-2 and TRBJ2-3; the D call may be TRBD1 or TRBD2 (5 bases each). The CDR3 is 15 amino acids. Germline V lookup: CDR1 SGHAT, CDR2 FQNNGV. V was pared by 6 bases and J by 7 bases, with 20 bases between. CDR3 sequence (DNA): TGTGCCAGCAGAGCCCCGGTCAGCGAGGGGCATACGCAGTATTTT. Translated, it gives CASRAPVSEGHTQYF.

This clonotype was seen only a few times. CDR3 in amino acids: CSARDSAKGAWYNEQFF. DNA of the CDR3: TGCAGTGCTAGAGATTCGGCAAAGGGGGCGTGGTACAATGAGCAGTTCTTC. The chain links TRBV20-1 to TRBJ2-1; 7 nucleotides agree with TRBD1. Germline CDR1 and CDR2: DFQATT and SNEGSKA (reference sequence). V was clipped by 0 bases and J by 4 bases; unmatched bases: 12. The CDR3 consists of 17 residues.

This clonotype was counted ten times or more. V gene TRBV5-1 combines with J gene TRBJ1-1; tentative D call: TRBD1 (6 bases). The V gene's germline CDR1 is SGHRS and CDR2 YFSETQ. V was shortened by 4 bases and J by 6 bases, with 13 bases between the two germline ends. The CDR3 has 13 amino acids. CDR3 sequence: CASSGGGASEAFF. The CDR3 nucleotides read TGCGCCAGCAGCGGGGGGGGGGCCTCTGAAGCTTTCTTT.

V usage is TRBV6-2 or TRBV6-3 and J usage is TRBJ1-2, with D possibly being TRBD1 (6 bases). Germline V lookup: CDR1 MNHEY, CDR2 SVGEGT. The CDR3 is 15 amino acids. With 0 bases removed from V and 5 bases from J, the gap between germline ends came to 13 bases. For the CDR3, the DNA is TGTGCCAGCAGTTACTCGCAGGACAGCGTATATGGCTACACCTTC. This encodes CASSYSQDSVYGYTF.

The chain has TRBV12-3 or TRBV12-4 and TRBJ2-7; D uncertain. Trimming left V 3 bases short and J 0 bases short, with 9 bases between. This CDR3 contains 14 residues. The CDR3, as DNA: TGTGCCAGCAGTTTGAACGGGCTCTCCTACGAGCAGTACTTC. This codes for CASSLNGLSYEQYF.

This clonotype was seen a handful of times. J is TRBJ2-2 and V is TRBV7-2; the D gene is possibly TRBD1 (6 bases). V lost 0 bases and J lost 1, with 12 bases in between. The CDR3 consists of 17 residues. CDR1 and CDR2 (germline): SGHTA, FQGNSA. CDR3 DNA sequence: TGTGCCAGCAGCTTAGCATCAGGGGCCCTGAACACCGGGGAGCTGTTTTTT. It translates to CASSLASGALNTGELFF.

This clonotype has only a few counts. In DNA form, the CDR3 reads TGTGCCAGCAGCGACACTTCCGGGACAGGGAAGTTCGCTCGCGACGAGCAGTACTTC. It yields the protein CASSDTSGTGKFARDEQYF. This chain joins TRBV13 and TRBJ2-7; 9 bases are shared with TRBD1. The CDR3 is made up of 19 amino acids. Germline V gene data show CDR1 as PRHDT and CDR2 as FYEKMQ (reference sequence). Trimming cost V 5 bases and J 5 bases; bases outside gene matches: 22.

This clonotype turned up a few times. The CDR3 DNA follows: TGCAGTGCTGAAGACGCGGGGACCCAGTACTTC. As protein: CSAEDAGTQYF. The rearrangement joins TRBV20-1 to TRBJ2-5, with a possible D match to TRBD2 (5 bases). This CDR3 comprises 11 residues. Trimming stripped 5 bases from V and 7 bases from J, with 11 bases between. Germline CDR1 is DFQATT and CDR2 is SNEGSKA (reference sequence).

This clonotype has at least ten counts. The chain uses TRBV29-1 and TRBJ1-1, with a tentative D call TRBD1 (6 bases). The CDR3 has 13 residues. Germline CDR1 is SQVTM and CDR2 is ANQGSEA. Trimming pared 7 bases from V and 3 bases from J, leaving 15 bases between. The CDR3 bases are TGCAGCGCCATACGAGGGGGATACACTGAAGCTTTCTTT. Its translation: CSAIRGGYTEAFF.